This TCR beta chain was identified during a study of Graves' ophthalmopathy and Graves' hyperthyroidism. The CDR3 contains 13 residues. J lost 4 bases, V lost 5 bases, and 4 bases had no gene match. Germline CDR1 and CDR2: KGHDR and SFDVKD. TCR beta CDR3 amplification used RNA transcripts. RT-PCR with HTBI primers came first, then second-round multiplex PCR. Each CDR3 protein gets one entry after TCRdb re-called the multiplex PCR reads with MiXCR. The sample lists about 700,000 distinct CDR3 sequences, just over 40% seen once, with around 3% in the top ten. In this sample, this clonotype turned up many times.

The clonotype originates from an adult man with Graves' ophthalmopathy. Sequencing was carried out using peripheral blood. This sequence joins TRBV24-1 and TRBJ2-7, with 7 bases aligning to TRBD1. CDR3 sequence: CATSVPGQYEQYF. CDR3 DNA sequence: TGTGCCACCAGTGTACCGGGACAGTACGAGCAGTACTTC.